These 26 T cell receptor beta chains share one sample of origin, sequenced in a study of blood T cell repertoires in COVID-19. Clones were sequenced by immunoSEQ multiplex PCR, and TCRdb holds only the in-frame ones, with some missing. This table holds around 200,000 clones, approximately 85% found once. Sample: PBMCs or T cells enriched from blood (not recorded which). The receptors were sampled from a man in his forties who had recovered from COVID-19.

This chain connects TRBV2 to TRBJ1-4, with 8 nucleotides matching TRBD1. Trimming cost V 8 bases and J 8 bases; bases outside gene matches: 7. CDR1 is SNHLY and CDR2 is FYNNEI in the germline V gene. The CDR3 extends over 13 amino acids. The CDR3 DNA is TGTGCCAGCTCCAGGGGGCTAGTCGAAAAACTGTTTTTT. It encodes CASSRGLVEKLFF.

With regard to this clone: The same CDR3 also results from other DNA sequences found in this sample. The chain is built from TRBV9 and TRBJ2-1; D is perhaps TRBD2 (5 bases). In germline, CDR1 is SGDLS, CDR2 YYNGEE. This CDR3 comprises 15 residues. The ends were cut back, 1 base at V and 0 bases at J, with 8 bases in the middle. The CDR3 sequence: CASSVSGSSYNEQFF. DNA for the CDR3: TGTGCCAGCAGCGTATCTGGGAGCTCCTACAATGAGCAGTTCTTC. Combining the CDR3 with reference TRBV9 and TRBJ2-1 gives the whole variable domain DSGVTQTPKHLITATGQRVTLRCSPRSGDLSVYWYQQSLDQGLQFLIQYYNGEERAKGNILERFSAQQFPDLHSELNLSSLELGDSALYFCASSVSGSSYNEQFFGPGTRLTVL.

The chain combines TRBV30 with TRBJ2-2, with TRBD2 as a possible D gene (5 bases). Germline CDR1 reads GTSNPN; CDR2 reads SVGIG (reference sequence). Between the trimmed V and J ends, which lost 5 bases and 3 bases, there was a span of 13 bases. The CDR3 has 14 amino acids. The CDR3 reads CAWGVVGDTGELFF. CDR3 nucleotide sequence: TGTGCCTGGGGCGTTGTGGGAGACACCGGGGAGCTGTTTTTT.

The V and J genes are TRBV6-6 and TRBJ1-6, with D unclear. Trimming took off 5 bases at V and 7 bases at J, with 15 bases between the two ends. This CDR3 has 15 residues. The germline V gene has CDR1 MNHNY and CDR2 SVGAGI (reference sequence). The CDR3 DNA is TGTGCCAGCAGTCCCCCCCGGGGTGAGAATTCACCCCTCCACTTT. This encodes CASSPPRGENSPLHF.

The chain has TRBV19 and TRBJ2-5, with 12 bases fitting TRBD2. Germline CDR1 LNHDA, CDR2 SQIVND (reference sequence). Germline trimming cut 1 base from V and 5 bases from J; bases unmatched to any gene: 8. The CDR3 covers 17 residues. CDR3 coding DNA: TGTGCCAGTAGTATAGGGGCTAGCGGGAGGGCCTCGGAGACCCAGTACTTC. Its translation is CASSIGASGRASETQYF. Full variable domain (remainder filled in from reference TRBV19 and TRBJ2-5): DGGITQSPKYLFRKEGQNVTLSCEQNLNHDAMYWYRQDPGQGLRLIYYSQIVNDFQKGDIAEGYSVSREKKESFPLTVTSAQKNPTAFYLCASSIGASGRASETQYFGPGTRLLVL.

The rearrangement joins TRBV19 to TRBJ1-1; TRBD1 might be the D (5 bases). The germline gives CDR1 LNHDA, CDR2 SQIVND (reference sequence). The germline V and J ends were trimmed by 11 bases and 7 bases, with 23 bases remaining between them. The CDR3 runs 14 residues. The CDR3 is CASRGGGGHGEAFF. The CDR3, as DNA: TGTGCCTCCCGAGGCGGGGGAGGGCATGGTGAAGCTTTCTTT.

In this sample, this clone turned up a few times. The J gene is TRBJ2-1, the V gene TRBV5-4; perhaps TRBD2 as D (7 bases). The V end was cut by 4 bases, the J end by 8 bases, with 10 bases between. CDR1 and CDR2 (germline): SGHNT, YYREEE (reference sequence). CDR3 length equals 12 residues. The CDR3 loop reads CASSQGGDEQFF. The CDR3 DNA is TGTGCCAGCAGCCAAGGGGGGGATGAGCAGTTCTTC.

This rearrangement joins TRBV5-5 to TRBJ1-4; 7 positions agree with TRBD1. Germline trimming cut 4 bases from V and 3 bases from J; bases unmatched to any gene: 3. Germline lookup yields CDR1 SGHKS and CDR2 YYEKEE (reference sequence). The CDR3 runs 14 residues. CDR3 nucleotide sequence: TGTGCCAGCAGCCCGGGACAGCCTAATGAAAAACTGTTTTTT. As protein: CASSPGQPNEKLFF.

The gene calls are TRBV7-2 and TRBJ2-1; 9 bases agree with TRBD1. The CDR3 sequence is 16 residues long. J lost 3 bases, V lost 5 bases, and 8 bases had no gene match. Germline V gene sequence: CDR1 SGHTA, CDR2 FQGNSA. DNA for the CDR3: TGTGCCAGCAGCCCAGGGGGGGGACAGGGCTACAATGAGCAGTTCTTC. This translates into CASSPGGGQGYNEQFF.

This rearrangement joins TRBV7-9 to TRBJ1-5, with D possibly TRBD1 on 6 matching bases. The CDR3 runs 18 residues. The V end lost 4 bases, the J end lost 0 bases, and 19 bases lay between the germline ends. The germline gives CDR1 SEHNR, CDR2 FQNEAQ (reference sequence). The CDR3 region has the DNA TGTGCCAGCAGCTCATTCCGATCAGGACAGACTAGCAATCAGCCCCAGCATTTT. Amino acids: CASSSFRSGQTSNQPQHF.

The rearrangement joins TRBV5-1 to TRBJ2-7, with 8 bases that match TRBD2. V was pared by 4 bases and J by 5 bases, with 14 bases of the junction left unmatched. CDR1 is SGHRS and CDR2 is YFSETQ in the germline V gene. The CDR3 covers 16 residues. The CDR3 spells CASSPYSGIGGDEQYF. CDR3 bases: TGCGCCAGCAGCCCCTATAGCGGGATTGGAGGAGACGAGCAGTACTTC.

CDR3 sequence reads: CASSTYGTGPYEQYF. CDR3 sequence (DNA): TGTGCCAGTAGTACCTACGGGACAGGGCCCTACGAGCAGTACTTC. This chain connects TRBV19 to TRBJ2-7; 9 nucleotides match TRBD1. Per germline, CDR1 LNHDA and CDR2 SQIVND (reference sequence). The CDR3 spans 15 residues. After removal of 4 bases from V and 2 bases from J, the junction contained 6 bases not matched to a gene.

This clone was seen a single time. The V and J genes are TRBV30 and TRBJ1-6, with TRBD1 identical over 7 bases. The length of the CDR3 is 16 residues. Germline CDR1 reads GTSNPN; CDR2 reads SVGIG (reference sequence). V lost 3 bases and J lost 6; bases outside the gene matches: 11. The CDR3 reads CAWRNLDRSINSPLHF. The DNA for the CDR3 is TGTGCCTGGAGAAACCTGGACAGGTCGATTAATTCACCCCTCCACTTT.

The chain has TRBV7-9 and TRBJ2-1; 7 positions agree with TRBD2. Trimming took 3 bases from V and 5 from J; bases not matched to a gene: 10. Per germline, CDR1 SEHNR and CDR2 FQNEAQ (reference sequence). There are 16 residues in the CDR3. CDR3 residues: CASSFRSGTPDNEQFF. The CDR3 region has the DNA TGTGCCAGCAGCTTTAGAAGCGGGACGCCCGACAATGAGCAGTTCTTC.

This chain links TRBV28 with TRBJ1-1; tentative D call: TRBD1 (5 bases). This CDR3 has 12 amino acids. Germline values: CDR1 MDHEN, CDR2 SYDVKM. V shed 6 bases and J shed 3 bases, with 8 bases lying between them. CDR3 nucleotide sequence: TGTGCCAGCAGGGGGCGCGACACTGAAGCTTTCTTT. Encoded protein: CASRGRDTEAFF.

The genes are TRBV4-2 and TRBJ1-2, with D unclear. CDR3 length: 15 residues. V dropped 0 bases and J dropped 6 bases, with 14 bases sitting between them. Germline CDR1 is LGHNA and CDR2 is YNFKEQ. The CDR3 DNA reads TGTGCCAGCAGCCAAGATTCGGAGGGCGCTAATGGCTACACCTTC. Encoded protein: CASSQDSEGANGYTF.

The chain uses TRBV7-9 and TRBJ2-1; D may be TRBD1 (6 bases). The germline V gene encodes CDR1 SEHNR and CDR2 FQNEAQ (reference sequence). Deletions cut 4 bases from V and 4 bases from J, with 14 bases between. There are 15 residues in the CDR3. The CDR3 region has the DNA TGTGCCAGCAGCTCGGACAGTCAGATATACAATGAGCAGTTCTTC. Translation: CASSSDSQIYNEQFF. Full variable domain (rest looked up from reference TRBV7-9 and TRBJ2-1): DTGVSQNPRHKITKRGQNVTFRCDPISEHNRLYWYRQTLGQGPEFLTYFQNEAQLEKSRLLSDRFSAERPKGSFSTLEIQRTEQGDSAMYLCASSSDSQIYNEQFFGPGTRLTVL.

This clone was found once. The chain joins TRBV28 to TRBJ1-5; TRBD1 might be the D (6 bases). Germline V gene sequence: CDR1 MDHEN, CDR2 SYDVKM. CDR3 length equals 14 residues. The V and J ends lost 9 bases and 3 bases respectively, with 15 bases between them. CDR3 protein: CASSRWDNNQPQHF. The CDR3 bases are TGTGCCAGTTCCAGGTGGGACAACAATCAGCCCCAGCATTTT.

The V gene is TRBV14, the J gene TRBJ1-6; D may be TRBD1 (5 bases). Germline CDR1 reads SGHDN; CDR2 reads FVKESK. The CDR3 covers 14 residues. V lost 3 bases and J lost 9, with 12 bases in between. The CDR3 bases are TGTGCCAGCAGCCAGGCAGGGAGGAGTTCACCCCTCCACTTT. Amino acids: CASSQAGRSSPLHF. Complete variable domain (other parts from reference TRBV14 and TRBJ1-6): EAGVTQFPSHSVIEKGQTVTLRCDPISGHDNLYWYRRVMGKEIKFLLHFVKESKQDESGMPNNRFLAERTGGTYSTLKVQPAELEDSGVYFCASSQAGRSSPLHFGNGTRLTVT.

The CDR3 sequence is CASSRIPNSGSGNNEQFF. Written as DNA, the CDR3 is TGTGCCAGCAGCCGAATCCCTAATAGCGGGAGCGGCAACAATGAGCAGTTCTTC. The chain uses TRBV6-6 and TRBJ2-1, with TRBD2 identical over 9 bases. Germline V gives CDR1 MNHNY, CDR2 SVGAGI (reference sequence). This CDR3 has 18 residues. Trimming took 6 bases from V and 5 from J; bases not matched to a gene: 17.

The chain has TRBV9 and TRBJ2-3; tentative D call: TRBD1 (5 bases). There are 16 residues in the CDR3. CDR1 and CDR2 (germline): SGDLS, YYNGEE. Trimming took 2 bases from V and 2 from J, leaving 15 bases between them. CDR3 bases: TGTGCCAGCAGCGTCTCCCCGACAGAAGACACAGATACGCAGTATTTT. Translating it yields CASSVSPTEDTDTQYF.

V usage is TRBV18 and J usage is TRBJ1-1; no clear D gene. This CDR3 region has 11 residues. The germline V gene has CDR1 KGHSH and CDR2 LQKENI. The V end was cut by 6 bases, the J end by 7 bases, with 9 bases between. CDR3 in DNA: TGTGCCAGCTCGGACTTAGATGAAGCTTTCTTT. It codes for CASSDLDEAFF. Combining the CDR3 with reference TRBV18 and TRBJ1-1 gives the whole variable domain NAGVMQNPRHLVRRRGQEARLRCSPMKGHSHVYWYRQLPEEGLKFMVYLQKENIIDESGMPKERFSAEFPKEGPSILRIQQVVRGDSAAYFCASSDLDEAFFGQGTRLTVV.

The rearrangement joins TRBV2 to TRBJ1-1; 11 nucleotides agree with TRBD1. V was pared by 4 bases and J by 6 bases, with 7 bases of the junction left unmatched. The length of the CDR3 is 15 residues. Germline assignment: CDR1 SNHLY and CDR2 FYNNEI. CDR3 DNA sequence: TGTGCCAGCAGTGGAGAACCGGGACAGGGGGCTGAAGCTTTCTTT. Translated, it gives CASSGEPGQGAEAFF.

The chain links TRBV10-2 to TRBJ1-6; 9 bases match TRBD1. V lost 5 bases to trimming and J lost 7 bases; unmatched junction nucleotides: 6. This CDR3 contains 15 residues. Germline V lookup: CDR1 WSHSY, CDR2 SAAADI. The CDR3 DNA sequence: TGCGCCAGCAGTCCCCCGGGACAGGGAAATTCACCCCTCCACTTT. Its translation is CASSPPGQGNSPLHF.

The chain employs TRBV28 and TRBJ1-4; a weak D match, TRBD1 (5 bases). The CDR3 totals 14 residues. Trimming shortened V by 6 bases and J by 3 bases, and 11 bases separated the two germline ends. Germline V gene data show CDR1 as MDHEN and CDR2 as SYDVKM. The CDR3 is CASSSGGANEKLFF. CDR3 DNA: TGTGCCAGCAGCTCCGGGGGGGCTAATGAAAAACTGTTTTTT.

The chain is built from TRBV27 and TRBJ2-3, with 12 bases identical to TRBD2. V dropped 7 bases and J dropped 4; count of bases not matched to a gene: 12. From germline, CDR1 is MNHEY and CDR2 SMNVEV (reference sequence). This CDR3 region has 17 residues. CDR3 protein: CASNIARTSGESDTQYF. The CDR3 DNA reads TGTGCCAGCAATATAGCTAGGACTAGCGGGGAATCAGATACGCAGTATTTT.